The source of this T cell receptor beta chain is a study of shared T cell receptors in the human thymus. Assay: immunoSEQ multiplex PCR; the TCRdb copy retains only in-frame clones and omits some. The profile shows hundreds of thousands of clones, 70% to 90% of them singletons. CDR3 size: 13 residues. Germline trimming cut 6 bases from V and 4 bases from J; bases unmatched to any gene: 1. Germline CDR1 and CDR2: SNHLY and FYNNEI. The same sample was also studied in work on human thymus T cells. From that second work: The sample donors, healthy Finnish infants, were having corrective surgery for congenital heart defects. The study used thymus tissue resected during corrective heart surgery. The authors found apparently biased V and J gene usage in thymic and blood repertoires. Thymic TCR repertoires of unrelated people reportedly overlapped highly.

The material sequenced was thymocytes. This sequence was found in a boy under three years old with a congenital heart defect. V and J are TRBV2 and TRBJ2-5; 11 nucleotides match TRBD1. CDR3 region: CASRGQGVETQYF. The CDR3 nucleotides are TGTGCCAGCAGGGGACAGGGGGTAGAGACCCAGTACTTC. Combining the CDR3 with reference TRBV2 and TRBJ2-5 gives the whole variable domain EPEVTQTPSHQVTQMGQEVILRCVPISNHLYFYWYRQILGQKVEFLVSFYNNEISEKSEIFDDQFSVERPDGSNFTLKIRSTKLEDSAMYFCASRGQGVETQYFGPGTRLLVL.